The 3 T cell receptor beta chains below all came from one sample that was sequenced in a study of glioma-infiltrating T cells after dendritic cell vaccination. Repertoires were generated with immunoSEQ multiplex PCR, while TCRdb's copy carries only in-frame clones and drops some. The sample includes roughly 100,000 clones, about four fifths of them seen just once. The sample here was blood, taken before dendritic cell vaccination. These receptors were obtained from a human donor with glioblastoma.

This clone was counted at least ten times. The sample has other DNA sequences that encode this CDR3 too. The chain recombines TRBV10-3 with TRBJ2-7; D is undetermined. The CDR3 consists of 11 residues. Trimming removed 6 bases at V and 3 bases at J, with 6 bases between. Per the germline V gene, CDR1 is ENHRY and CDR2 is SYGVKD. This CDR3 reads CAISRDYEQYF. DNA of the CDR3: TGTGCCATCAGCCGAGACTACGAGCAGTACTTC.

The genes are TRBV6-5 and TRBJ2-7, with D unresolved. The CDR3 extends over 13 amino acids. Germline assignment: CDR1 MNHEY and CDR2 SVGAGI. V was clipped by 6 bases and J by 6 bases, with 15 bases between them. The CDR3 sequence: CASRSSTLGEQYF. CDR3 bases: TGTGCCAGCAGGTCCTCGACATTGGGCGAGCAGTACTTC.

This clone was seen a single time. The CDR3 bases are TGTGCCAGCAGTTACTCAGGACAGGGAAGACATCAGCCCCAGCATTTT. Its protein product is CASSYSGQGRHQPQHF. The chain employs TRBV6-5 and TRBJ1-5; the match to TRBD1 covers 8 bases. Germline CDR1 reads MNHEY; CDR2 reads SVGAGI. This CDR3 has 16 residues. The trim removed 0 bases at V and 5 bases at J, leaving 6 bases unmatched.